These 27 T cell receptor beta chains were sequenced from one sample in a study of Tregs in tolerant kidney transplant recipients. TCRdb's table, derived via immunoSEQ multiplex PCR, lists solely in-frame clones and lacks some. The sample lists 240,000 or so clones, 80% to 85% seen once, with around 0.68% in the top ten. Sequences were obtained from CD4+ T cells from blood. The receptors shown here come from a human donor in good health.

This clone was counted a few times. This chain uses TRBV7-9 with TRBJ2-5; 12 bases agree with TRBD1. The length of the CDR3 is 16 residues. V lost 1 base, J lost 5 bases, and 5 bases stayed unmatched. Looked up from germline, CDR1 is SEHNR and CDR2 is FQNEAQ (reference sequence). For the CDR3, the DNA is TGTGCCAGCAGCTTAGGGGACAGGGGGCGCAGGGAGACCCAGTACTTC. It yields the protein CASSLGDRGRRETQYF.

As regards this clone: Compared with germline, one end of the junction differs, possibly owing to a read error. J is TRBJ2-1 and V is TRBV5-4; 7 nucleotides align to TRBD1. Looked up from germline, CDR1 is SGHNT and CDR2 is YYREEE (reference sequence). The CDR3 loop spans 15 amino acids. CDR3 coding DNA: TGTGCCGGCAGCTTCGCTTCCCGACAGGGAAACGAGCAGTTCTTC. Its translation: CAGSFASRQGNEQFF.

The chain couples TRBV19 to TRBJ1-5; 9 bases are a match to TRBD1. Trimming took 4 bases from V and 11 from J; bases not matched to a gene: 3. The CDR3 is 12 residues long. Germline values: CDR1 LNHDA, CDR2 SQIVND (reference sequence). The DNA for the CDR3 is TGTGCCAGTAGTAGCGGGACAGGGACCCAGCATTTT. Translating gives CASSSGTGTQHF.

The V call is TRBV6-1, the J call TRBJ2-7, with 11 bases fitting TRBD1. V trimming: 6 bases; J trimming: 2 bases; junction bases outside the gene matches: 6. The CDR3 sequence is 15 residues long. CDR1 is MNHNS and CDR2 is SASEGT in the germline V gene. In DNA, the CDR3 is TGTGCCAGCAGCGGACCGGGACAGGGGGCCTACGAGCAGTACTTC. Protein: CASSGPGQGAYEQYF.

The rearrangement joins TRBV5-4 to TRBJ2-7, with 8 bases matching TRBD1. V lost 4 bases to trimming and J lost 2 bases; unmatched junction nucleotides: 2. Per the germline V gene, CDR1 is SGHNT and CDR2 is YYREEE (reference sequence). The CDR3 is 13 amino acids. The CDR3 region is CASSRGQAYEQYF. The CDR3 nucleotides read TGTGCCAGCAGCCGGGGACAGGCCTACGAGCAGTACTTC.

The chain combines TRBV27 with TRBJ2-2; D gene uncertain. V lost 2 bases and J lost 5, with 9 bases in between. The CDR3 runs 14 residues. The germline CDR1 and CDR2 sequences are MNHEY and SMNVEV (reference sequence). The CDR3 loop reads CASSLARSTGELFF. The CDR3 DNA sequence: TGTGCCAGCAGTTTAGCCAGGTCGACCGGGGAGCTGTTTTTT.

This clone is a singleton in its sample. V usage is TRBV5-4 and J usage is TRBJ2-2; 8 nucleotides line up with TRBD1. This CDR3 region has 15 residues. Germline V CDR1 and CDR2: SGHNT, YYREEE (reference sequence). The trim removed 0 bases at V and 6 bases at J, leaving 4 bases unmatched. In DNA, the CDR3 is TGTGCCAGCAGCTTGGCTGGGACAGGCGCCGGGGAGCTGTTTTTT. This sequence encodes CASSLAGTGAGELFF.

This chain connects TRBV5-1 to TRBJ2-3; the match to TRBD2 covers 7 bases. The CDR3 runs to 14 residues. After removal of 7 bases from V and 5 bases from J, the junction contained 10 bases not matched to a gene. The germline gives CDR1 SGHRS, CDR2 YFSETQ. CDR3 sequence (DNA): TGCGCCAGCCGGTCCGCGGGGGATCGAGATACGCAGTATTTT. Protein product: CASRSAGDRDTQYF.

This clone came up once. CDR3 sequence (DNA): TGTGCCAGCAGCCAAGAACAGGGTGCTGGAAACACCATATATTTT. Encoded protein: CASSQEQGAGNTIYF. V usage is TRBV4-2 and J usage is TRBJ1-3, with D maybe TRBD1 (6 bases). Germline assignment: CDR1 LGHNA and CDR2 YNFKEQ. V was cut by 0 bases and J by 2 bases, with 8 bases left in between. This CDR3 spans 15 amino acids.

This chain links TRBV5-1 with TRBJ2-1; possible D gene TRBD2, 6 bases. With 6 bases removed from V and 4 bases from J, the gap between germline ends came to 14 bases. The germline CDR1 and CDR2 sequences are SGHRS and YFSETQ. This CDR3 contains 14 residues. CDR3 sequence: CASTFSGEYNEQFF. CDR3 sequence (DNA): TGCGCCAGCACCTTTAGCGGAGAATACAATGAGCAGTTCTTC.

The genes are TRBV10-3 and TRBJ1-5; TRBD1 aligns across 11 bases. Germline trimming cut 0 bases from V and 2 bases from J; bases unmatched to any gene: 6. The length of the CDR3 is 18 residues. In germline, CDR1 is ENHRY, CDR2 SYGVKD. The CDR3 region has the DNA TGTGCCATCAGTGAGTCGAGGACAGGGGGCGCGGGCAATCAGCCCCAGCATTTT. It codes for CAISESRTGGAGNQPQHF.

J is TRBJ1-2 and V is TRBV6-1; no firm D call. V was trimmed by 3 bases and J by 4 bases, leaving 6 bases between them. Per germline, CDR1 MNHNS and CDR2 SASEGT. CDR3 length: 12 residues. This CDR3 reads CASSDFSYGYTF. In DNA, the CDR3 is TGTGCCAGCAGTGATTTTAGCTATGGCTACACCTTC.

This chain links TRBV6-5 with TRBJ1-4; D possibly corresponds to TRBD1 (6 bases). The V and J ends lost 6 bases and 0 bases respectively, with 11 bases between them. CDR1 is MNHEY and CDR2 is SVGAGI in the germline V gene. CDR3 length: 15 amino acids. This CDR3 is CASRGAAATNEKLFF. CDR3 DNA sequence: TGTGCCAGCAGGGGGGCGGCTGCAACTAATGAAAAACTGTTTTTT.

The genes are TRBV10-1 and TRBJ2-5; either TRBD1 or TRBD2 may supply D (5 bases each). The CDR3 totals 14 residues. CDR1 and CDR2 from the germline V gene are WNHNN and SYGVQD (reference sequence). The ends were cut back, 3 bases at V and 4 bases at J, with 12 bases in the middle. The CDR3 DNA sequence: TGCGCCAGCAGTGACAGAAGTGGGGGAGAGACCCAGTACTTC. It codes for CASSDRSGGETQYF.

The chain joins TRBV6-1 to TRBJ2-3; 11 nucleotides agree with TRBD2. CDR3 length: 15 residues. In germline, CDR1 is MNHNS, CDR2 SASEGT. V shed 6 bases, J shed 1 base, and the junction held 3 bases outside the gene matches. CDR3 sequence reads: CASRILAGGTDTQYF. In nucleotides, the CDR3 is TGTGCCAGCAGAATACTAGCGGGGGGCACAGATACGCAGTATTTT.

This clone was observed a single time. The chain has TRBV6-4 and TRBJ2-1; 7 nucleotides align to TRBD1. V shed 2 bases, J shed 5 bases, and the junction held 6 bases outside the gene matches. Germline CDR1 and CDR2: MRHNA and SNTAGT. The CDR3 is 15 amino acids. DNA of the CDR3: TGTGCCAGCAGTGACGGTTCAGGGGGTCACAATGAGCAGTTCTTC. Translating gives CASSDGSGGHNEQFF.

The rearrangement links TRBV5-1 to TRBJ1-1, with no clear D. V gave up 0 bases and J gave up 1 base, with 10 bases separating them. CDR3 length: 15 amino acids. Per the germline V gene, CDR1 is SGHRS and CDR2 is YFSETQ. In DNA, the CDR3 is TGCGCCAGCAGCTTGGCCCTGCAGGAGAACACTGAAGCTTTCTTT. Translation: CASSLALQENTEAFF.

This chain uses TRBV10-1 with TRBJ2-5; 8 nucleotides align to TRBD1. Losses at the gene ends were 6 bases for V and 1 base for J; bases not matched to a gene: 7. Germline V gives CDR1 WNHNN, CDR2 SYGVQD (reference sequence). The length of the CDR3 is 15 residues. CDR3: CASSDGQGPQETQYF. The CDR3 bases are TGCGCCAGCAGCGATGGACAGGGCCCCCAAGAGACCCAGTACTTC.

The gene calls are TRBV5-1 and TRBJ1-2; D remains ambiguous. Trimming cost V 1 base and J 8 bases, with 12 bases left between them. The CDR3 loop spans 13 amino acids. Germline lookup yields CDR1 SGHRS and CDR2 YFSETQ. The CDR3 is CASSLNGNEGYTF. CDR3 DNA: TGCGCCAGCAGCTTGAACGGTAACGAGGGCTACACCTTC.

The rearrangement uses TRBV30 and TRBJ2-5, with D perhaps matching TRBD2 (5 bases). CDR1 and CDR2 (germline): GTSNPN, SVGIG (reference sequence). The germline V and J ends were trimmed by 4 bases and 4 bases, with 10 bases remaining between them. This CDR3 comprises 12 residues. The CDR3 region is CAWTPEGETQYF. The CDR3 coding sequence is TGTGCCTGGACCCCAGAGGGAGAGACCCAGTACTTC.

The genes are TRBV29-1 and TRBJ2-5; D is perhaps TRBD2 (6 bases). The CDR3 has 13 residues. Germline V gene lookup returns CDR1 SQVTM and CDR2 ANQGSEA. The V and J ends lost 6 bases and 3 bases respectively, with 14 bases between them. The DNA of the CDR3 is TGCAGCGTCGGAGCGGGTAGAGAAGAGACCCAGTACTTC. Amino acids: CSVGAGREETQYF.

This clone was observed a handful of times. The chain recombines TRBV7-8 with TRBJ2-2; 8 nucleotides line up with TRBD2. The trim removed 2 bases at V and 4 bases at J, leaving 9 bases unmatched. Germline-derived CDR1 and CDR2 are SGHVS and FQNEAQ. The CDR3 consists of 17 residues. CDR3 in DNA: TGTGCCAGCAGCTTATTGGGGATAGCGGGACGCACCGGGGAGCTGTTTTTT. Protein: CASSLLGIAGRTGELFF.

The CDR3 region is CASSSQETQYF. In DNA, the CDR3 is TGTGCCAGCTCTTCCCAAGAGACCCAGTACTTC. This chain joins TRBV10-3 and TRBJ2-5, with D unclear. V shed 10 bases and J shed 1 base, with 7 bases lying between them. CDR1 and CDR2 (germline): ENHRY, SYGVKD. The CDR3 loop spans 11 amino acids.

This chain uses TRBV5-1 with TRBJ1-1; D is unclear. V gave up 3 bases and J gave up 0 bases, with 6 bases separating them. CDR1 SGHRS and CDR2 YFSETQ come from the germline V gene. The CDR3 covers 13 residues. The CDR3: CASSSNVNTEAFF. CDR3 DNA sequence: TGCGCCAGCAGCTCGAACGTGAACACTGAAGCTTTCTTT.

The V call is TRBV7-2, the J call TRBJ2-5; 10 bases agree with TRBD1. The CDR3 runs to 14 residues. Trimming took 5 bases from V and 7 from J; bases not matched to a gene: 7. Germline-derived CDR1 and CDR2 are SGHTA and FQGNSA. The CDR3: CASSLGQGSGTQYF. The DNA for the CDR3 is TGTGCCAGCAGCCTGGGACAGGGGTCGGGGACCCAGTACTTC.

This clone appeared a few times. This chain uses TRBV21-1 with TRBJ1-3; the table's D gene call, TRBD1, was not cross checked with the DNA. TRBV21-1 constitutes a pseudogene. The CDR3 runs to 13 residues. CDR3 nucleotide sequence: TGTGCCAGCAGTCAGGGCCGCGGAAACACCATATATTTT. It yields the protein CASSQGRGNTIYF.

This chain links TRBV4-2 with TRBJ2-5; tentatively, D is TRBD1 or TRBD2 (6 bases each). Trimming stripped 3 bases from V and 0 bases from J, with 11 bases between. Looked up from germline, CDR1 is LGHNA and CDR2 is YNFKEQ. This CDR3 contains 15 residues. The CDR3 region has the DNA TGTGCCAGCAGCCAGGGGGGCAGGTACCAAGAGACCCAGTACTTC. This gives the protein CASSQGGRYQETQYF.